This TCR beta chain was documented in a study of CD8 T cells in ankylosing spondylitis. Study-wide results and limits: Characteristic of ankylosing spondylitis blood, it appeared, was a TCR beta motif comprising several highly homologous variants.

Each CDR3 protein is one row after TCRdb ran MiXCR on the 5' RACE reads. The top ten hold approximately 0.51% of the sample, which has hundreds of thousands of distinct CDR3 sequences, approximately 12% seen once. As concerns this clonotype: As yet, its antigen is unknown.

Germline V gene data show CDR1 as MNHNS and CDR2 as SASEGT. V was shortened by 10 bases and J by 5 bases, with 17 bases between the two germline ends. The CDR3 has 13 residues. The TCR was taken from a male donor with ankylosing spondylitis. Sequenced material: blood, either unsorted or a sorted T cell fraction (not recorded which). V usage is TRBV6-1 and J usage is TRBJ2-5; possible D gene TRBD2, 5 bases. CDR3 bases: TGTGCCACCAGGAGGACTTTGGACGAGACCCAGTACTTC. Protein product: CATRRTLDETQYF.